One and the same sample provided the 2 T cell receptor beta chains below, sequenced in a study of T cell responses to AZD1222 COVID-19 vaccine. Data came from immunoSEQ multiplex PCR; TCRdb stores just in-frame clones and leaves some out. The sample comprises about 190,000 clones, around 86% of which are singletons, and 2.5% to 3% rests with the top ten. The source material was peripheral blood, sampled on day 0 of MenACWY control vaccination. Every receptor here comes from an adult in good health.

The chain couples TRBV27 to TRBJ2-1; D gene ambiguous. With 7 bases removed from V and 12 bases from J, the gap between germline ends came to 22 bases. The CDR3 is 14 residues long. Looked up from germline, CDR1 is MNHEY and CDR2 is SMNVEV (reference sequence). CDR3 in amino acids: CASKPGWLDMGQFF. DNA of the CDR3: TGTGCCAGCAAACCCGGCTGGTTGGATATGGGGCAGTTCTTC.

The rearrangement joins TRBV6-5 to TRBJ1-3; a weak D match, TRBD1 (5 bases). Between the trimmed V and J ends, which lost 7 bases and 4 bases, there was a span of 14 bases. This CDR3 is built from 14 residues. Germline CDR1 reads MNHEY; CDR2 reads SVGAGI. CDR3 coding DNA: TGTGCCAGCACGGGGGGACTGGAAGGAAACACCATATATTTT. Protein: CASTGGLEGNTIYF.